This T cell receptor beta chain stems from a study of blood T cell repertoires in COVID-19. The junction had 1 base not matched to a gene; V was cut back by 0 bases and J by 1 base. CDR3 size: 16 residues. CDR1 KGHDR and CDR2 SFDVKD come from the germline V gene. This clone was seen a few times. The data were produced by immunoSEQ multiplex PCR, yet TCRdb's version contains in-frame clones alone and is incomplete. The table shows under 200,000 clones, with approximately 87% occurring only once. Enrollment of patients from Seattle took place during active infection, with longitudinal follow-up. The receptor's source is a woman in her sixties or seventies with COVID-19, enrolled during active disease. Sequencing was done on a sample of peripheral blood. The V gene is TRBV24-1, the J gene TRBJ2-1; 8 nucleotides agree with TRBD2. CDR3 sequence: CATSDLPGGSYNEQFF. Here the CDR3 DNA reads TGTGCCACCAGTGATTTGCCGGGAGGGTCCTACAATGAGCAGTTCTTC.